This T cell receptor (beta chain) was profiled in a study of blood T cell repertoires in COVID-19. For the study at large: Specimens from acute and convalescent COVID-19 originated in the United States, Italy and Spain. PBMCs, B-cell-depleted T cells, or T cells were the source of the cDNA or gDNA that made up the material.

CDR3 length equals 15 residues. After removal of 2 bases from V and 2 bases from J, the junction contained 4 bases not matched to a gene. Germline V gene sequence: CDR1 MNHNS, CDR2 SASEGT. Per the authors' pipeline: It was from reference gene primer amplification that nucleated cell counts were estimated. Profiled with immunoSEQ multiplex PCR; TCRdb holds only in-frame clones, not every one. The V and J calls and clone size were taken over from that table, and D and trimming were inferred from the DNA. There are about 61,000 clones in the sample; about nine tenths occur only once, and around 21% lies in the top ten.

V gene TRBV6-1 combines with J gene TRBJ1-2, with 8 bases matching TRBD1. The sequenced sample consisted of peripheral blood. The TCR comes from a woman aged 45-59 years with active or convalescent COVID-19. The CDR3 spells CASSEWTGPNYGYTF. The CDR3 DNA reads TGTGCCAGCAGTGAATGGACAGGGCCAAACTATGGCTACACCTTC.